This TCR beta chain was identified in a study of CD8 T cells in ankylosing spondylitis. TCRdb recomputed calls from the 5' RACE reads with MiXCR, one row per CDR3 protein. The sample yields fewer than 400,000 distinct CDR3 sequences, about 15% seen once. Findings and limits, study-wide: Reports say disease-linked clones showed up significantly more in matched ankylosing spondylitis synovial fluid.

This clonotype was detected a few times. As yet, its antigen is unknown. The germline CDR1 and CDR2 sequences are LGHDT and YNNKEL (reference sequence). The CDR3 runs 15 residues. V lost 1 base, J lost 4 bases, and 4 bases stayed unmatched. The sequencing input was blood, either unsorted or a sorted T cell fraction (not recorded which). This chain joins TRBV3-1 and TRBJ1-2; 9 bases map to TRBD1. The TCR originated in a male donor with ankylosing spondylitis or in good health (not recorded which). This CDR3 reads CASSQAETGGYGYTF. The CDR3, as DNA: TGTGCCAGCAGCCAAGCAGAGACAGGGGGCTATGGCTACACCTTC.